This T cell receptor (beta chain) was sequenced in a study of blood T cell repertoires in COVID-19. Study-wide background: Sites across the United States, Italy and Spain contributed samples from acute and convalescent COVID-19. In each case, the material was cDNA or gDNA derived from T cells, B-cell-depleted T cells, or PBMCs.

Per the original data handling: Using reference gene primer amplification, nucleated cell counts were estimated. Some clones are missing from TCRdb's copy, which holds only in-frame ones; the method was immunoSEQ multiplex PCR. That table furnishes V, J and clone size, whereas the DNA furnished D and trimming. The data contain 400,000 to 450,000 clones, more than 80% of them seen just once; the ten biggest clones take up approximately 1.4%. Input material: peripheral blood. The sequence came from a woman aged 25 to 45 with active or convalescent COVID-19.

The CDR3 coding sequence is TGTGCCAGCAGTCTCGGGACAAACTATCTGAACACCTTC. This gives the protein CASSLGTNYLNTF. The chain recombines TRBV6-5 with TRBJ1-2; maybe TRBD1 (6 bases). V gave up 5 bases and J gave up 12 bases, with 19 bases separating them. The germline gives CDR1 MNHEY, CDR2 SVGAGI. The CDR3 covers 13 residues.